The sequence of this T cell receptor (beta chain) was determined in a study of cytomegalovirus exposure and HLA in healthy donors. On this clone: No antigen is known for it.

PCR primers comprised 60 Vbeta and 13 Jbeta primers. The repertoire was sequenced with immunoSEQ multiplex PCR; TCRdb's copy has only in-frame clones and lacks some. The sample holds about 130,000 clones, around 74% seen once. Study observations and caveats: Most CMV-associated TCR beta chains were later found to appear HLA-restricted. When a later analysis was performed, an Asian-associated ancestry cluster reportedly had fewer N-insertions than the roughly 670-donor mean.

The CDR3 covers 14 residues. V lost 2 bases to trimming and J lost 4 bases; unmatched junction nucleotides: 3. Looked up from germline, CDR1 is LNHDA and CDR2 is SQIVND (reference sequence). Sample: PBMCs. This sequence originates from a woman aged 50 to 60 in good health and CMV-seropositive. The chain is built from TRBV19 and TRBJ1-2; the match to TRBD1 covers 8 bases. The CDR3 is CASSISTGGYGYTF. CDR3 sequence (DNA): TGTGCCAGTAGTATAAGCACAGGGGGCTATGGCTACACCTTC.